Listed below are T cell receptor beta chains from one sample, sequenced in a study of early T cells in non-severe SARS-CoV-2 infection. TCRdb analysed the 5' RACE reads with MiXCR anew, one entry per CDR3 protein. Of approximately 62,000 distinct CDR3 sequences listed, approximately 12% are singletons. The source material was whole blood. These receptors were taken from an adult who was a healthcare worker with PCR-confirmed SARS-CoV-2 infection or an uninfected control (not recorded which). CDR3s include the opening cysteine and the closing phenylalanine or tryptophan. A D gene is named only where the DNA matches it firmly. Clone size is stated in some rows and not others, as once, few, many or a class when expanded.

j_gene | abundance | d_gene | v_gene | CDR3nt | CDR3aa
TRBJ2-5 | many | TRBD1 | TRBV30 | TGTGCCTGGAGTGACGGACAGGGGTGGTCAGAGACCCAGTACTTC | CAWSDGQGWSETQYF
TRBJ1-3 | - | - | TRBV29-1 | TGCAGCGTTGCCGGATTGGGAGGAAACACCATATATTTT | CSVAGLGGNTIYF
TRBJ2-1 | many | - | TRBV3-1 | TGTGCCAGCAGCCAAGGAACGCTCTACAATGAGCAGTTCTTC | CASSQGTLYNEQFF
TRBJ2-5 | - | - | TRBV29-1 | TGCAGCGTTCGAACCGAAGAGACCCAGTACTTC | CSVRTEETQYF
TRBJ1-2 | many | - | TRBV2 | TGTGCCAGCAGCCTACTTATCAGGGTTGATGGCTACACCTTC | CASSLLIRVDGYTF
TRBJ2-5 | many | TRBD1 | TRBV7-6 | TGTGCCAGCAGCAGGACAGGCCCCGAGACCCAGTACTTC | CASSRTGPETQYF
TRBJ1-6 | many | - | TRBV2 | TGTGCCAGCAGTGGTTCCGGGGGAGCCCTCCACTTT | CASSGSGGALHF
TRBJ2-1 | few | TRBD2 | TRBV9 | TGTGCCAGCAGCGTAGGGCCCGGGACTAGCGGGGGGCCCCTTCTAGAGGTGCAGTTCTTC | CASSVGPGTSGGPLLEVQFF
TRBJ2-7 | many | - | TRBV25-1 | TGTGCCAGCAGTGAAGCGGGGACAGCCTCCTACGAGCAGTACTTC | CASSEAGTASYEQYF
TRBJ1-6 | many | - | TRBV28 | TGTGCCAGCAGAGGGGAGACCCTCGGGAATTCACCCCTCCACTTT | CASRGETLGNSPLHF
TRBJ2-1 | few | - | TRBV28 | TGTGCCAGCAGTTCGCAGTGGGGGCAGGGGATCTCCTACAATGAGCAGTTCTTC | CASSSQWGQGISYNEQFF
TRBJ2-6 | many | - | TRBV7-6 | TGTGCCAGCAGCTTAAATGGCTTTGGGGCCAACGTCCTGACTTTC | CASSLNGFGANVLTF
TRBJ2-5 | few | TRBD1 | TRBV5-1 | TGCGCCAGCAGCTTTCAGGGGGCAGAAGAGACCCAGTACTTC | CASSFQGAEETQYF
TRBJ1-5 | many | - | TRBV5-8 | TGTGCCAGCAGCTTGAGTAGGACGGCGCTCCCAACTAGCAATCAGCCCCAGCATTTT | CASSLSRTALPTSNQPQHF
TRBJ2-5 | many | TRBD1 | TRBV3-1 | TGTGCCAGCAGCCAAGGGACAGGGGTTGAGACCCAGTACTTC | CASSQGTGVETQYF
TRBJ1-2 | many | - | TRBV7-9 | TGTGCCAGCAGCTTAGAGTGGAGGGTCTATGGCTACACCTTC | CASSLEWRVYGYTF
TRBJ1-6 | many | TRBD1 | TRBV20-1 | TGCAGTGCCGGGACAGGGAACCTTGATACACCCCTCCACTTT | CSAGTGNLDTPLHF
TRBJ2-3 | few | - | TRBV7-9 | TGTGCCAGCAGCCCCGAGAGTTCGCAGTATTTT | CASSPESSQYF
TRBJ2-7 | many | - | TRBV5-1 | TGCGCCAGCAGCTTAGGGGAGATCCTTCCCTACGAGCAGTACTTC | CASSLGEILPYEQYF
TRBJ2-5 | many | TRBD2 | TRBV29-1 | TGCAGCGTCGGGGGGTTAGAGACCCAGTACTTC | CSVGGLETQYF
TRBJ1-2 | - | - | TRBV29-1 | TGCAGCCCGGAGGTCGACAGCCCCTATGGCTACACCTTC | CSPEVDSPYGYTF
TRBJ2-2 | few | TRBD1 | TRBV2 | TGTGCCAGCAGCCTCGGACAGGGGGCGAACACCGGGGAGCTGTTTTTT | CASSLGQGANTGELFF
TRBJ1-1 | many | - | TRBV7-2 | TGTGCCAGCAGCTTAATGGTCCCACGCTCCACTGAAGCTTTCTTT | CASSLMVPRSTEAFF
TRBJ1-1 | - | - | TRBV5-1 | TGCGCCAGCAGCTTGGGGAGGGCAGGGGATAACACTGAAGCTTTCTTT | CASSLGRAGDNTEAFF
TRBJ1-5 | many | - | TRBV7-2 | TGTGCCAGCAGTTGGAGTCCTGGACAGAATCAGCCCCAGCATTTT | CASSWSPGQNQPQHF
TRBJ2-3 | many | - | TRBV25-1 | TGTGCCAGCAGCGCGGGACAGAGAACAGATACGCAGTATTTT | CASSAGQRTDTQYF
TRBJ2-5 | many | - | TRBV19 | TGTGCCAGTAGTATACTTTCGGGAGTGGGTCAAGAGACCCAGTACTTC | CASSILSGVGQETQYF
TRBJ2-5 | - | - | TRBV18 | TGTGCCAGCTCACTCGGGACCCTCCGGAGGACCCAGTACTTC | CASSLGTLRRTQYF
TRBJ1-2 | - | TRBD1 | TRBV20-1 | TGCAGTGCCCAACCGGACAGGGATCATGGCTACACCTTC | CSAQPDRDHGYTF
TRBJ1-4 | - | - | TRBV7-9 | TGTGCCAGCAGCTTAGTAGGCGTTGGGGAAAAACTGTTTTTT | CASSLVGVGEKLFF
TRBJ1-5 | many | - | TRBV6-5 | TGTGCCAGCAGGAGGAGTTGGGGCAATCAGCCCCAGCATTTT | CASRRSWGNQPQHF
TRBJ2-3 | few | - | TRBV5-6 | TGTGCCAGCAGCCCGTTAACCTCCAGGGATACAGATACGCAGTATTTT | CASSPLTSRDTDTQYF
TRBJ1-1 | - | TRBD1 | TRBV29-1 | TGCAGCGTTGAAAGGGACAGCGGTGAAGCTTTCTTT | CSVERDSGEAFF
TRBJ2-3 | - | - | TRBV5-1 | TGCGCCAGCAGCTCACATACTAGCACAGATACGCAGTATTTT | CASSSHTSTDTQYF
TRBJ1-2 | few | - | TRBV29-1 | TGCAGCGCCGGACCCACTGTTAACTATGGCTACACCTTC | CSAGPTVNYGYTF
TRBJ2-1 | - | TRBD2 | TRBV7-2 | TGTGCCAGCAGACCTAGCGGGGGCCACTCCTACAATGAGCAGTTCTTC | CASRPSGGHSYNEQFF
TRBJ1-6 | many | TRBD1 | TRBV6-2/TRBV6-3 | TGTGCCAGCACACGACAGGGAGGTTCACCCCTCCACTTT | CASTRQGGSPLHF
TRBJ1-1 | - | - | TRBV20-1 | TGCAGTGCTCCTATTCTGGGGGGAGTGAACACTGAAGCTTTCTTT | CSAPILGGVNTEAFF
TRBJ1-2 | many | TRBD1 | TRBV29-1 | TGCAGCGCAACCGGGACAGGGGATGGCTACACCTTC | CSATGTGDGYTF
TRBJ1-5 | few | - | TRBV12-3/TRBV12-4 | TGTGCCAGCTATCAGCCCCAGCATTTT | CASYQPQHF
TRBJ2-5 | few | - | TRBV10-3 | TGTGCCATCAGTGAGTACAGGGAGGAGACCCAGTACTTC | CAISEYREETQYF
TRBJ2-5 | - | - | TRBV18 | TGTGCCAGCTCACCAGGGCTCGAGACCCAGTACTTC | CASSPGLETQYF
TRBJ2-7 | few | - | TRBV30 | TGTGCCTGGGGGCGCACCGAGCAGTACTTC | CAWGRTEQYF
TRBJ1-3 | many | - | TRBV15 | TGTGCCACCAGCAGAGATCGCGCTCGGGGAAACACCATATATTTT | CATSRDRARGNTIYF
TRBJ2-7 | many | - | TRBV28 | TGTGCCAGCAGTTCCGCCGGGGCCACGGGCGAGCAGTACTTC | CASSSAGATGEQYF
TRBJ1-2 | many | TRBD1 | TRBV6-2/TRBV6-3 | TGTGCCAGCAGTTACAAGGGGGCGAATGGCTACACCTTC | CASSYKGANGYTF
TRBJ2-3 | - | TRBD2 | TRBV6-4 | TGTGCCAGCAGTGACTCTGTCGGCACTAGCGGGATGTATTTT | CASSDSVGTSGMYF
TRBJ1-5 | many | - | TRBV4-1 | TGCGCCAGCAGCCAAGAGCAGGGGCTTAATCAGCCCCAGCATTTT | CASSQEQGLNQPQHF
TRBJ2-3 | - | TRBD1 | TRBV4-1 | TGCGCCAGCAGCCAGGGTCCCGGGACAGGGGTGAGAGATACGCAGTATTTT | CASSQGPGTGVRDTQYF
TRBJ1-1 | few | TRBD1 | TRBV7-3 | TGTGCCAGCAGCCGTGGGACAGCCTTGTCTGAAGCTTTCTTT | CASSRGTALSEAFF
TRBJ1-2 | many | - | TRBV7-9 | TGTGCCAGCAGCTTACCTCAAGCGTCGAACTATGGCTACACCTTC | CASSLPQASNYGYTF
TRBJ2-3 | few | - | TRBV5-1 | TGCGCCAGCAGCTTTCCTGGGGAAGATACGCAGTATTTT | CASSFPGEDTQYF
TRBJ2-3 | many | - | TRBV11-3 | TGTGCCAGCAGCTTGGGGCTTTCTACGGGGGGCCGCACAGATACGCAGTATTTT | CASSLGLSTGGRTDTQYF
TRBJ2-3 | few | TRBD2 | TRBV20-1 | TGCAGTGCTAGATCCGGCGGGGGTCGCACAGATACGCAGTATTTT | CSARSGGGRTDTQYF